This entry describes one T cell receptor (beta chain). What it binds is unknown. The CDR3 contains 17 residues. The V end lost 5 bases, the J end lost 0 bases, and 17 bases lay between the germline ends. The germline gives CDR1 LGHNA, CDR2 YSLEER. Researchers took RNA transcripts and amplified TCR beta CDR3 regions from them. The first-round RT-PCR employed HTBI primers together with the Qiagen OneStep RT-PCR kit. A multiplex PCR was then performed as the second round. TCRdb re-derived calls from the multiplex PCR reads in MiXCR, one entry per CDR3 protein. In the table there are some 1.1 million distinct CDR3 sequences, around a third of which are singletons. The hyperthyroidism patients, aged 18 to 65, had been newly diagnosed, with under 2 months' duration. These data originate in a study of Graves' ophthalmopathy and Graves' hyperthyroidism. Looking at the study overall: Stable hyperthyroidism meant no ophthalmopathy within 18 months of follow-up. Broader study findings: A model of 13 signatures distinguished ophthalmopathy from stable hyperthyroidism at approximately 90% sensitivity and 81.08% specificity.

The TCR was taken from an adult man with Graves' hyperthyroidism. This sequence joins TRBV4-3 and TRBJ1-5; the D gene is possibly TRBD1 (6 bases). The sequencing sample was made of peripheral blood or thyroid tissue (not recorded which). The CDR3 region has the DNA TGCGCCAGCAGCTCTCTGACAGGTGATCATAGCAATCAGCCCCAGCATTTT. As protein: CASSSLTGDHSNQPQHF.